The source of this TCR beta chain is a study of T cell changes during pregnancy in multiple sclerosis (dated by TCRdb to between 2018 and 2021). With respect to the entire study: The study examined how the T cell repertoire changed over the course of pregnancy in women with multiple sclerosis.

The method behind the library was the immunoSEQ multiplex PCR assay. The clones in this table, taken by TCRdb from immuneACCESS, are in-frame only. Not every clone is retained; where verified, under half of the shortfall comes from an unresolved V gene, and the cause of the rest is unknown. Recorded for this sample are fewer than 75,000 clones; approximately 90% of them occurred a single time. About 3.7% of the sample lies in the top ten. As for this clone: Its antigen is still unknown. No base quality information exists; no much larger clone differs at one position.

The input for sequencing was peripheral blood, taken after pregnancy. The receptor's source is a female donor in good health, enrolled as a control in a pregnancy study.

The bases read TGCGCCAGCAGTGACGGGACAGGCGGAGCTTTCTTT. This encodes CASSDGTGGAFF. The chain joins TRBV10-2 to TRBJ1-1; 8 nucleotides in the junction match TRBD1. The V end gives up 3 bases and the J end 10 bases, leaving 4 bases in the junction not matched to a gene. The germline V gene sets CDR1 to WSHSY and CDR2 to SAAADI. The CDR3, cysteine through phenylalanine, is 12 amino acids long. The retained sequence is limited to the CDR3, 36 bases, with the frame set at the first base.